The rows below give T cell receptor beta chains drawn from one sample of a study of regulatory T cells in long-lasting Graves disease. MiXCR was run by TCRdb on the multiplex PCR reads, yielding one entry per CDR3 protein. The sample consists of 500,000 or so distinct CDR3 sequences, around 15% of them appearing once. The same sample was also studied in work on T cells in Graves' hyperthyroidism and ophthalmopathy.

The sample consisted of peripheral blood mononuclear cells (PBMCs), taken at new diagnosis, from a patient treated with antithyroid drugs. These receptors were obtained from a man aged 35 to 55 with Graves disease. Each CDR3 is given with its conserved first and last residue. Each record gives: J gene, V gene, clone size, D gene, CDR3 length, CDR3 protein, CDR3 DNA. D genes are given only for firm matches. The size of a clone is reported for some rows only, either as once, few or many, or as a class for expanded clones.

TRBJ1-2	TRBV27	few	TRBD1	14	CASSLRDRGFAYTF	TGTGCCAGCAGTTTACGGGACAGGGGTTTCGCCTACACCTTC
TRBJ2-1	TRBV20-1	few	.	12	CSARYVINEQFF	TGCAGTGCTAGATATGTAATCAATGAGCAGTTCTTC
TRBJ2-1	TRBV29-1	few	TRBD2	16	CSVLPRLAGPRNEQFF	TGCAGCGTCTTACCCCGACTAGCGGGGCCGAGAAATGAGCAGTTCTTC
TRBJ2-7	TRBV3-1	many	.	12	CASSHANYEQYF	TGTGCCAGCAGCCATGCTAACTACGAGCAGTACTTC
TRBJ2-3	TRBV25-1	many	.	17	CASSELGHLSRTDTQYF	TGTGCCAGCAGTGAATTGGGACATCTTTCTCGCACAGATACGCAGTATTTT
TRBJ2-5	TRBV6-5	.	.	14	CASSYGSAVETQYF	TGTGCCAGCAGTTACGGATCGGCCGTAGAGACCCAGTACTTC
TRBJ2-7	TRBV28	many	TRBD1	16	CASSASGTGGSYEQYF	TGTGCCAGCAGTGCATCCGGGACAGGGGGCTCCTACGAGCAGTACTTC
TRBJ2-3	TRBV27	many	.	13	CASSPSGPDTQYF	TGTGCCAGCAGTCCATCAGGTCCAGATACGCAGTATTTT
TRBJ2-1	TRBV20-1	many	TRBD2	15	CSALPGTSGYNEQFF	TGCAGTGCTCTGCCTGGGACTAGCGGTTACAATGAGCAGTTCTTC
TRBJ2-7	TRBV12-5	few	TRBD1	14	CASGNRGRFYEQYF	TGTGCTAGTGGCAACAGGGGGCGTTTCTACGAGCAGTACTTC
TRBJ2-4	TRBV11-2	many	TRBD1	16	CASSPRTGLAKNIQYF	TGTGCCAGCAGCCCCCGGACAGGGCTAGCCAAAAACATTCAGTACTTC
TRBJ2-1	TRBV27	many	.	13	CASSLGQFREQFF	TGTGCCAGCAGTTTAGGACAGTTTAGGGAGCAGTTCTTC
TRBJ2-3	TRBV29-1	few	TRBD1	14	CSVEPGGILQTQYF	TGCAGCGTTGAACCAGGGGGAATTTTACAAACGCAGTATTTT
TRBJ2-1	TRBV6-2/TRBV6-3	.	TRBD1	14	CASTRDRVYNEQFF	TGTGCCAGCACCCGGGACAGGGTATACAATGAGCAGTTCTTC
TRBJ2-5	TRBV20-1	many	TRBD2	14	CRGVGGVLQETQYF	TGCAGAGGAGTGGGGGGGGTCCTACAAGAGACCCAGTACTTC
TRBJ2-5	TRBV28	once	TRBD2	17	CASSPGLAGGTVETQYF	TGTGCCAGCTCCCCGGGACTAGCGGGAGGGACTGTAGAGACCCAGTACTTC
TRBJ1-2	TRBV28	many	.	14	CASRAQVVSYGYTF	TGTGCCAGCAGGGCACAGGTAGTGTCCTATGGCTACACCTTC
TRBJ1-2	TRBV24-1	many	TRBD1	14	CATSDWTGSYGYTF	TGTGCCACCAGTGACTGGACAGGGTCCTATGGCTACACCTTC
TRBJ2-1	TRBV24-1	many	.	14	CATSDPRLGYEQFF	TGTGCCACCAGTGATCCCCGACTAGGATATGAGCAGTTCTTC
TRBJ2-3	TRBV20-1	many	.	17	CSARDWRKIANTDTQYF	TGCAGTGCTAGAGATTGGAGGAAGATAGCGAACACAGATACGCAGTATTTT
TRBJ2-2	TRBV4-1	few	.	15	CASSPQEGNTGELFF	TGCGCCAGCAGCCCCCAGGAGGGGAACACCGGGGAGCTGTTTTTT